The source of this TCR beta chain is a study of blood T cell repertoires in COVID-19. The wider study: Samples taken during acute and convalescent COVID-19 were collected in the United States, Italy and Spain. From T cells, B-cell-depleted T cells, or PBMCs came the material, which was cDNA or gDNA.

Trimming took 1 base from V and 5 from J, leaving 11 bases between them. The CDR3 consists of 14 residues. Germline V gene data show CDR1 as MGHDK and CDR2 as SYGVNS. Measured with immunoSEQ multiplex PCR; TCRdb has only the in-frame clones, and not every one. The sample carries around 79,000 clones, around 88% recorded once. This TCR came from a man in his 70s with active or convalescent COVID-19. The V call is TRBV25-1, the J call TRBJ2-5; the D gene is possibly TRBD2 (7 bases). The sample was peripheral blood. The CDR3 DNA reads TGTGCCAGCAGTGAATGGGGGGGGCTGGAGACCCAGTACTTC. Its protein product is CASSEWGGLETQYF.